The 4 T cell receptor beta chains given below trace back to one sample, sequenced in a study of cytomegalovirus exposure and HLA in healthy donors (dated by TCRdb to about 2017). Libraries were prepared through the immunoSEQ multiplex PCR assay. A mixture of 60 forward primers for TCR Vbeta segments and 13 reverse primers for TCR Jbeta segments was used in the multiplex PCR. The source is immuneACCESS, and TCRdb retained only in-frame sequences with V and J called. Part of the clones is not carried over; for the studies checked, unresolved V genes explain less than half of this, and the remainder is unexplained. Here the sample has 130,000 to 150,000 clones; approximately 72% occur a single time. Jointly, the top ten make up approximately 2% of the sample. The sample comprised PBMCs. These receptors were obtained from a man aged 35 to 55 in good health and CMV-seronegative.

V and J are TRBV7-9 and TRBJ2-7, with 9 bases fitting TRBD2. The CDR3 totals 14 residues. CDR1 and CDR2 (germline): SEHNR, FQNEAQ (reference sequence). With V trimmed by 7 bases and J by 3 bases, 7 bases remained unmatched. DNA of the CDR3: TGTGCCAGCACCCGGACTAGCGCCTACTACGAGCAGTACTTC. This gives the protein CASTRTSAYYEQYF.

The J gene is TRBJ1-4, the V gene TRBV18; D remains unclear. V was pared by 3 bases and J by 5 bases, with 10 bases between. Germline V lookup: CDR1 KGHSH, CDR2 LQKENI. The CDR3 contains 14 residues. CDR3 in DNA: TGTGCCAGCTCACCGGCGGCCGACAATGAAAAACTGTTTTTT. It specifies CASSPAADNEKLFF.

The V call is TRBV7-3, the J call TRBJ2-2, with TRBD1 as a possible D gene (7 bases). V gave up 5 bases and J gave up 1 base, with 11 bases separating them. This CDR3 is 15 amino acids long. Germline CDR1 SGHTA, CDR2 FQGTGA. The CDR3 region has the DNA TGTGCCAGCAGCACCAGGGGGGAGAACACCGGGGAGCTGTTTTTT. This sequence encodes CASSTRGENTGELFF. Full variable domain (outside the CDR3, taken from reference TRBV7-3 and TRBJ2-2): GAGVSQTPSNKVTEKGKYVELRCDPISGHTALYWYRQSLGQGPEFLIYFQGTGAADDSGLPNDRFFAVRPEGSVSTLKIQRTERGDSAVYLCASSTRGENTGELFFGEGSRLTVL.

The V and J genes are TRBV29-1 and TRBJ2-6; TRBD1 agrees at 8 bases. Germline CDR1 SQVTM, CDR2 ANQGSEA. The CDR3 spans 17 residues. After removal of 6 bases from V and 0 bases from J, the junction contained 10 bases not matched to a gene. DNA of the CDR3: TGCAGCGTCGCTGGGACAGGCTCGTACTCTGGGGCCAACGTCCTGACTTTC. As protein: CSVAGTGSYSGANVLTF.